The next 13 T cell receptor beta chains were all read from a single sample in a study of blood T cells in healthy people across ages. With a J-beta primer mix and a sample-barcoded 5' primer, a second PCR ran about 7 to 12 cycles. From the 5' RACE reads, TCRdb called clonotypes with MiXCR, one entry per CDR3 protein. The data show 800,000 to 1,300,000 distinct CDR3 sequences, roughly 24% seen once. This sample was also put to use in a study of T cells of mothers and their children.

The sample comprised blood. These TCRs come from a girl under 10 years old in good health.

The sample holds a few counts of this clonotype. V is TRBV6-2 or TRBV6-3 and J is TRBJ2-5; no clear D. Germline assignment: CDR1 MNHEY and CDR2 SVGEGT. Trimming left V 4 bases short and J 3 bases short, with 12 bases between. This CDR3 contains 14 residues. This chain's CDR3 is CASSSNRIEETQYF. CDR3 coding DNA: TGTGCCAGCAGTTCCAATCGGATCGAAGAGACCCAGTACTTC.

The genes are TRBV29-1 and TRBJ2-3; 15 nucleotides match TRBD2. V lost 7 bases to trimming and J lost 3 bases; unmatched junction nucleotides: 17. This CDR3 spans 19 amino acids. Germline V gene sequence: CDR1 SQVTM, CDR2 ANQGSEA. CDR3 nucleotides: TGCAGCGCTCCCGGGAGGGGGGGACTAGCGGGAGGAGTAACAGATACGCAGTATTTT. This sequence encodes CSAPGRGGLAGGVTDTQYF.

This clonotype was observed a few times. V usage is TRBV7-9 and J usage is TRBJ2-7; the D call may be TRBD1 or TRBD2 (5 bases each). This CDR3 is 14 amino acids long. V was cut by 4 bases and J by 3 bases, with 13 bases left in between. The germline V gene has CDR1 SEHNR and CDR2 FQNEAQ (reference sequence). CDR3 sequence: CASSSDVGDYEQYF. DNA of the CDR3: TGTGCCAGCAGCTCAGACGTGGGGGACTACGAGCAGTACTTC.

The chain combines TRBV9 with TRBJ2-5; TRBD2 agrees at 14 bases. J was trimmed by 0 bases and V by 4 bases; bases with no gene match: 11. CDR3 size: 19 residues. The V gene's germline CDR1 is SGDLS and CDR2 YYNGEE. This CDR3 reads CASSPRGGGLAGDQETQYF. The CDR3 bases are TGTGCCAGCAGCCCCCGAGGGGGGGGACTAGCGGGAGACCAAGAGACCCAGTACTTC.

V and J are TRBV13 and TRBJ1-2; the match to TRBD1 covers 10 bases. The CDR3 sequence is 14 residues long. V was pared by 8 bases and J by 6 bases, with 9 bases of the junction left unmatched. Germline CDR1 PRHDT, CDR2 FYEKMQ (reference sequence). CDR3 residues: CASALDRGLDGYTF. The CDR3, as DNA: TGTGCCAGCGCCCTCGACAGGGGGCTGGATGGCTACACCTTC.

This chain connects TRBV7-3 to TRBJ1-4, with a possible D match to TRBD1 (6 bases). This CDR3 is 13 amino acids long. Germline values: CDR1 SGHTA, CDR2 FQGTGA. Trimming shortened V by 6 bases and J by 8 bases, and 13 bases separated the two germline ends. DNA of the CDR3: TGTGCCAGCAGGGGGGGCGGCGAGGAAAAACTGTTTTTT. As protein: CASRGGGEEKLFF.

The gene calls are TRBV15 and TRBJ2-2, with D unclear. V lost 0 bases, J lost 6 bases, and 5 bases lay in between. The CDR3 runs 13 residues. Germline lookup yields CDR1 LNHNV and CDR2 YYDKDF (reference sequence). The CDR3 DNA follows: TGTGCCACCAGCAGAGATTGGGCCGGGGAGCTGTTTTTT. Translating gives CATSRDWAGELFF.

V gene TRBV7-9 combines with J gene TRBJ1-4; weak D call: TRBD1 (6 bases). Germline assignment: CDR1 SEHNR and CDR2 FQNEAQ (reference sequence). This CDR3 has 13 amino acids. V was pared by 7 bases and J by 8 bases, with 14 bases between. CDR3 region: CASTPTGLEKLFF. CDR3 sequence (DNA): TGTGCCAGCACACCCACAGGGTTAGAAAAACTGTTTTTT.

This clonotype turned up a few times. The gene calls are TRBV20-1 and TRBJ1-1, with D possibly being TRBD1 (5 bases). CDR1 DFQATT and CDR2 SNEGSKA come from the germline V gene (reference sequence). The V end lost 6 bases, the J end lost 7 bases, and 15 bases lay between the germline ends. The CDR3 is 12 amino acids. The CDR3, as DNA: TGCAGTGCCCCCGACGGGGACCTTGAAGCTTTCTTT. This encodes CSAPDGDLEAFF.

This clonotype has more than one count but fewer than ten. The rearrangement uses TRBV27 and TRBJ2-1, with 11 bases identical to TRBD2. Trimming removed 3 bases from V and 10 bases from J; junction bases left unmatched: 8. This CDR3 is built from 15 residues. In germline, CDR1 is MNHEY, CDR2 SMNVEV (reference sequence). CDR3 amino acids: CASSFLASGGQEQFF. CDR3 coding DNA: TGTGCCAGCAGTTTCCTGGCTAGCGGGGGGCAGGAGCAGTTCTTC.

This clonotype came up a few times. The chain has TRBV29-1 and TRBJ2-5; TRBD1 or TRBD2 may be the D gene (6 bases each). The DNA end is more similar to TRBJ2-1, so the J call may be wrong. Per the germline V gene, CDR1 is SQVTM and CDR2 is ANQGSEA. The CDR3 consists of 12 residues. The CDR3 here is CSVGGLYNEQFF. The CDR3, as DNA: TGCAGCGTAGGGGGACTCTACAATGAGCAGTTCTTC.

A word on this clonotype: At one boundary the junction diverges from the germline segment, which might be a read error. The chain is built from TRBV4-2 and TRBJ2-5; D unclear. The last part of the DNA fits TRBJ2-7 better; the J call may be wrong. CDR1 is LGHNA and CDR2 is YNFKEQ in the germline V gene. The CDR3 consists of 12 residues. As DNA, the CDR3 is TGTGCCAGCACCCAAGATGGAGACGAGCAGTACTTC. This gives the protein CASTQDGDEQYF.

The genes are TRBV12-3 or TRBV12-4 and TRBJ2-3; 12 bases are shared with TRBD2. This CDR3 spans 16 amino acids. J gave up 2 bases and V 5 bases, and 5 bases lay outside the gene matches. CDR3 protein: CASSPASGGVTDTQYF. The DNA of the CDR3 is TGTGCCAGCAGTCCTGCTAGCGGGGGGGTCACAGATACGCAGTATTTT.